These 31 T cell receptor beta chains were all obtained from the same sample, sequenced in a study of T cell repertoires in cytomegalovirus infection (dated by TCRdb to the late 2010s). Sequencing used an Illumina HiSeq 1500. TCRdb reworked the public reads: Q25 trimming with fastp, MiXCR clone assembly, productive beta chains retained. Rows matching on CDR3 protein sequence are summarized as one entry with the most common DNA and genes. This sample has about 740,000 distinct CDR3 sequences in its table, and 35% to 40% of those were observed once. The top ten clonotypes cover 2.8% of the sample. The specimen sequenced was PBMCs. These receptors were collected from a human donor in good health (CMV status not recorded). Some clones in this sample may be carry-over from other donors' samples.

The sample holds one count of this clonotype. The genes are TRBV11-2 and TRBJ2-1; 10 bases agree with TRBD2. V lost 3 bases and J lost 12; bases outside the gene matches: 8. The CDR3 is made up of 14 amino acids. Germline lookup yields CDR1 SGHAT and CDR2 FQNNGV. The CDR3 loop reads CASSFSSGSYVQFF. The CDR3 DNA is TGTGCCAGCAGCTTTTCTAGCGGGAGCTATGTGCAGTTCTTC.

Here the CDR3 DNA reads TGTGCCAGCAGTTTGGAGGGTACCCATGAAGCTTTCTTT. Encoded protein: CASSLEGTHEAFF. V usage is TRBV27 and J usage is TRBJ1-1; unclear D gene. Germline-derived CDR1 and CDR2 are MNHEY and SMNVEV (reference sequence). CDR3 length: 13 residues. V was trimmed by 3 bases and J by 7 bases, leaving 12 bases between them.

CDR3 sequence reads: CASSEWTSGHQETQYF. The CDR3 coding sequence is TGTGCCAGCAGTGAATGGACTAGCGGGCATCAAGAGACCCAGTACTTC. The chain uses TRBV6-1 and TRBJ2-5, with 11 positions matching TRBD2. The CDR3 covers 16 residues. With V trimmed by 2 bases and J by 2 bases, 4 bases remained unmatched. CDR1 is MNHNS and CDR2 is SASEGT in the germline V gene.

This clonotype was seen a few times. This chain connects TRBV6-5 to TRBJ2-5; no reliable D call. Looked up from germline, CDR1 is MNHEY and CDR2 is SVGAGI. The V end lost 7 bases, the J end lost 5 bases, and 8 bases lay between the germline ends. The CDR3 extends over 11 amino acids. The CDR3 bases are TGTGCCAGCAAACGGCGGGAGACCCAGTACTTC. This encodes CASKRRETQYF.

This clonotype was found a few times. The chain employs TRBV12-3 or TRBV12-4 and TRBJ2-7, with D uncertain. This CDR3 region has 16 residues. The germline V and J ends were trimmed by 1 base and 2 bases, with 15 bases remaining between them. The CDR3 DNA reads as TGTGCCAGCAGTTTAGTTGGATATACTGCTACCTACGAGCAGTACTTC. Residues: CASSLVGYTATYEQYF.

This clonotype has more than one count but fewer than ten. The gene calls are TRBV18 and TRBJ2-2; D call uncertain. The CDR3 is made up of 15 amino acids. Trimming left V 3 bases short and J 1 base short, with 9 bases between. Germline CDR1 and CDR2: KGHSH and LQKENI. The CDR3 region is CASSPAARNTGELFF. In nucleotides, the CDR3 is TGTGCCAGCTCACCGGCAGCCCGGAACACCGGGGAGCTGTTTTTT.

The V and J genes are TRBV5-4 and TRBJ2-7; D ambiguous. Germline V CDR1 and CDR2: SGHNT, YYREEE (reference sequence). The length of the CDR3 is 16 residues. The ends were cut back, 5 bases at V and 4 bases at J, with 22 bases in the middle. DNA for the CDR3: TGTGCCAGCAGTTTTAATCGACCTACTTTGGGGTACGAGCAGTACTTC. Protein product: CASSFNRPTLGYEQYF.

V is TRBV30 and J is TRBJ1-1; D ambiguous. CDR3 length equals 11 residues. CDR1 is GTSNPN and CDR2 is SVGIG in the germline V gene (reference sequence). The V and J ends lost 4 bases and 5 bases respectively, with 8 bases between them. In nucleotides, the CDR3 is TGTGCCTGGACCTCCTGGACTGAAGCTTTCTTT. Amino acid sequence: CAWTSWTEAFF.

This clonotype has just a few counts. The chain recombines TRBV28 with TRBJ2-7; TRBD2 agrees at 11 bases. Germline lookup yields CDR1 MDHEN and CDR2 SYDVKM. Germline trimming cut 2 bases from V and 3 bases from J; bases unmatched to any gene: 3. The CDR3 is made up of 15 amino acids. The CDR3 region is CASSLSTSGSYEQYF. CDR3 in DNA: TGTGCCAGCAGTTTAAGTACTAGCGGGAGCTACGAGCAGTACTTC.

This clonotype was detected a few times. The chain links TRBV7-4 to TRBJ1-2; D is uncertain. Germline lookup yields CDR1 SGHVT and CDR2 SQSDAQ. The CDR3 spans 14 residues. Trimming took off 7 bases at V and 2 bases at J, with 14 bases between the two ends. The CDR3 here is CASTPKGTNYGYTF. In DNA, the CDR3 is TGTGCCAGCACCCCAAAGGGAACGAACTATGGCTACACCTTC. The full variable domain, with the rest looked up from reference TRBV7-4 and TRBJ1-2, is GAGVSQSPRYKVAKRGRDVALRCDSISGHVTLYWYRQTLGQGSEVLTYSQSDAQRDKSGRPSGRFSAERPERSVSTLKIQRTEQGDSAVYLCASTPKGTNYGYTFGSGTRLTVV.

The chain carries TRBV12-3 or TRBV12-4 and TRBJ2-1, with D possibly TRBD1 on 6 matching bases. V was trimmed by 5 bases and J by 7 bases, leaving 15 bases between them. CDR3 length: 14 residues. CDR3 DNA sequence: TGTGCCAGCAGTCCCACAGGGACGATTAATGAGCAGTTCTTC. This translates into CASSPTGTINEQFF.

This clonotype was recorded a few times. The chain couples TRBV3-1 to TRBJ2-3, with 15 bases fitting TRBD2. The ends lost 3 bases at V and 1 base at J; junction bases unmatched: 8. This CDR3 has 19 residues. Germline V CDR1 and CDR2: LGHDT, YNNKEL (reference sequence). CDR3: CASSQPGLAGGPGTDTQYF. CDR3 in DNA: TGTGCCAGCAGCCAGCCGGGACTAGCGGGGGGCCCGGGCACAGATACGCAGTATTTT.

This clonotype appeared many times. This chain links TRBV7-2 with TRBJ1-1, with D tentatively TRBD1 (6 bases). CDR1 and CDR2 (germline): SGHTA, FQGNSA. The germline V and J ends were trimmed by 3 bases and 3 bases, with 11 bases remaining between them. There are 14 residues in the CDR3. CDR3: CASSFGGHDTEAFF. In DNA form, the CDR3 reads TGTGCCAGCAGCTTTGGGGGGCACGACACTGAAGCTTTCTTT.

V is TRBV12-3 or TRBV12-4 and J is TRBJ1-5; D might be TRBD1 (5 bases). Trimming took 3 bases from V and 6 from J, leaving 15 bases between them. This CDR3 has 15 residues. CDR3 sequence reads: CASSLGGRGSQPQHF. CDR3 in DNA: TGTGCCAGCAGTTTGGGCGGCCGGGGGTCTCAGCCCCAGCATTTT.

This clonotype was seen only a few times. The rearrangement joins TRBV12-3 or TRBV12-4 to TRBJ1-6; tentatively, D is TRBD1 (6 bases). CDR3 size: 15 residues. Trimming shortened V by 6 bases and J by 5 bases, and 14 bases separated the two germline ends. The DNA of the CDR3 is TGTGCCAGCAGGGCGGACAGCTCAGATAATTCACCCCTCCACTTT. Its translation: CASRADSSDNSPLHF.

This clonotype was detected only a few times. This chain links TRBV6-1 with TRBJ1-6; D is unresolved. The germline V gene has CDR1 MNHNS and CDR2 SASEGT. Between the trimmed V and J ends, which lost 5 bases and 7 bases, there was a span of 15 bases. This CDR3 has 15 residues. Here the CDR3 reads CASSFRTGFNSPLHF. The CDR3 nucleotides read TGTGCCAGCAGTTTCCGGACCGGGTTCAATTCACCCCTCCACTTT.

This clonotype was detected only a few times. The chain uses TRBV29-1 and TRBJ1-1; D gene uncertain. V dropped 7 bases and J dropped 1 base, with 16 bases sitting between them. The germline V gene has CDR1 SQVTM and CDR2 ANQGSEA. The CDR3 spans 14 residues. The CDR3 reads CSAGRKVGNTEAFF. CDR3 DNA: TGCAGCGCCGGACGGAAAGTAGGGAACACTGAAGCTTTCTTT.

Only a few counts were recorded for this clonotype. This sequence joins TRBV4-2 and TRBJ2-6, with D perhaps TRBD1 (5 bases). The germline V gene encodes CDR1 LGHNA and CDR2 YNFKEQ. This CDR3 is built from 15 residues. V lost 4 bases and J lost 2, with 9 bases in between. The chain's CDR3 is CASSRQGAGANVLTF. Here the CDR3 DNA reads TGTGCCAGCAGCCGCCAGGGTGCTGGGGCCAACGTCCTGACTTTC.

The rearrangement links TRBV24-1 to TRBJ2-7; 10 positions agree with TRBD2. The CDR3 has 14 amino acids. CDR1 and CDR2 (germline): KGHDR, SFDVKD. V lost 8 bases to trimming and J lost 7 bases; unmatched junction nucleotides: 10. The CDR3 DNA sequence: TGTGCCACCACATTCAGCGGGAGGGCGGGGGAGCAGTACTTC. Translating gives CATTFSGRAGEQYF.

This clonotype has only a few counts. This chain uses TRBV24-1 with TRBJ2-7; D might be TRBD2 (5 bases). In germline, CDR1 is KGHDR, CDR2 SFDVKD. The length of the CDR3 is 15 residues. Trimming shortened V by 2 bases and J by 7 bases, and 17 bases separated the two germline ends. This CDR3 is CATSDSPDPRGEQYF. The CDR3 DNA reads as TGTGCCACCAGTGATTCCCCGGACCCACGAGGGGAGCAGTACTTC.

The chain has TRBV11-2 and TRBJ2-3; perhaps TRBD2 as D (6 bases). The CDR3 has 16 amino acids. The V end was cut by 2 bases, the J end by 4 bases, with 16 bases between. Germline V gives CDR1 SGHAT, CDR2 FQNNGV. CDR3 sequence reads: CASSLSPTSTADTQYF. DNA of the CDR3: TGTGCCAGCAGCTTATCCCCGACTAGTACCGCAGATACGCAGTATTTT.

This clonotype has ten or more counts. The J gene is TRBJ1-5, the V gene TRBV14; possibly TRBD1 for D (6 bases). The germline gives CDR1 SGHDN, CDR2 FVKESK. V dropped 2 bases and J dropped 1 base, with 12 bases sitting between them. The CDR3 is 16 residues long. The CDR3 is CASSQRSGASNQPQHF. In nucleotides, the CDR3 is TGTGCCAGCAGCCAAAGGTCAGGGGCGAGCAATCAGCCCCAGCATTTT.

This clonotype was seen a handful of times. V gene TRBV4-2 combines with J gene TRBJ1-2; possibly TRBD1 for D (5 bases). V gave up 1 base and J gave up 2 bases, with 11 bases separating them. The germline gives CDR1 LGHNA, CDR2 YNFKEQ. This CDR3 is 15 amino acids long. CDR3 residues: CASSQVAGWNYGYTF. DNA for the CDR3: TGTGCCAGCAGCCAAGTGGCAGGGTGGAACTATGGCTACACCTTC.

The chain uses TRBV28 and TRBJ1-4; D gene ambiguous. The CDR3 has 11 residues. Looked up from germline, CDR1 is MDHEN and CDR2 is SYDVKM. V lost 5 bases, J lost 8 bases, and 6 bases lay in between. CDR3 bases: TGTGCCAGCAGTCTACAGGAAAAACTGTTTTTT. Protein: CASSLQEKLFF.

The genes are TRBV2 and TRBJ1-5, with 8 bases aligning to TRBD1. Looked up from germline, CDR1 is SNHLY and CDR2 is FYNNEI. The CDR3 loop spans 14 amino acids. The J segment lost 3 bases and the V segment lost 7 bases, leaving 5 bases of the junction unmatched. CDR3 coding DNA: TGTGCCAGCACTGAGACAGGGGTCAATCAGCCCCAGCATTTT. As protein: CASTETGVNQPQHF.

The J gene is TRBJ1-5, the V gene TRBV28; D is unresolved. The CDR3 sequence is 16 residues long. V was trimmed by 2 bases and J by 2 bases, leaving 13 bases between them. Germline-derived CDR1 and CDR2 are MDHEN and SYDVKM. In DNA, the CDR3 is TGTGCCAGCAGTTTACCACGAGGGAGGGGCAATCAGCCCCAGCATTTT. This encodes CASSLPRGRGNQPQHF.

This chain uses TRBV5-6 with TRBJ2-7; the match to TRBD1 covers 8 bases. Germline CDR1 reads SGHDT; CDR2 reads YYEEEE. CDR3 length equals 15 residues. The V segment lost 3 bases and the J segment 7 bases; nucleotides outside the gene matches: 12. DNA of the CDR3: TGTGCCAGCAGCTCTCCCTTGACAGGGGCTGGTGAGCAGTACTTC. As protein: CASSSPLTGAGEQYF.

J is TRBJ2-7 and V is TRBV27, with 8 bases fitting TRBD2. The CDR3 spans 14 residues. V dropped 3 bases and J dropped 3; count of bases not matched to a gene: 4. Germline V lookup: CDR1 MNHEY, CDR2 SMNVEV (reference sequence). CDR3 loop: CASSFASGSYEQYF. For the CDR3, the DNA is TGTGCCAGCAGTTTCGCCAGCGGGAGCTACGAGCAGTACTTC.

This clonotype has a count of ten or more. The genes are TRBV14 and TRBJ2-1; tentatively, D is TRBD1 (6 bases). The germline gives CDR1 SGHDN, CDR2 FVKESK. Trimming took off 3 bases at V and 10 bases at J, with 10 bases between the two ends. This CDR3 comprises 12 residues. The CDR3 spells CASSQGAWEQFF. CDR3 coding DNA: TGTGCCAGCAGCCAGGGGGCCTGGGAGCAGTTCTTC.

This clonotype was seen ten or more times. The V call is TRBV7-6, the J call TRBJ1-4; D is uncertain. Trimming cost V 6 bases and J 3 bases, with 17 bases left between them. Germline CDR1 SGHVS, CDR2 FNYEAQ. The length of the CDR3 is 16 residues. CDR3 sequence reads: CASSRDRGTSNEKLFF. Written as DNA, the CDR3 is TGTGCCAGCAGTCGCGACCGGGGAACTTCTAATGAAAAACTGTTTTTT.

This rearrangement joins TRBV27 to TRBJ2-1; weak D call: TRBD2 (6 bases). Looked up from germline, CDR1 is MNHEY and CDR2 is SMNVEV (reference sequence). The ends were cut back, 11 bases at V and 9 bases at J, with 26 bases in the middle. The CDR3 covers 15 residues. The CDR3 is CAVSPRERLLSEQFF. For the CDR3, the DNA is TGTGCCGTCAGCCCCCGGGAGAGACTGTTGTCTGAGCAGTTCTTC.